The 6 T cell receptor beta chains reported below all come from one sample, sequenced in a study of CD8 T cells in ankylosing spondylitis. These receptors' targets are unknown. General study points: Seemingly distinctive of ankylosing spondylitis blood was a TCR beta motif formed by eight highly homologous variants.

Using its own MiXCR run on the 5' RACE reads, TCRdb lists one record per CDR3 protein. Among fewer than 750,000 distinct CDR3 sequences, 15% to 20% were seen once, and the ten largest hold 15% to 20%. Material: blood, either unsorted or a sorted T cell fraction (not recorded which). These receptors originate from a male donor with ankylosing spondylitis.

This chain uses TRBV7-3 with TRBJ1-1; the D gene is possibly TRBD1 (5 bases). V was trimmed by 5 bases and J by 3 bases, leaving 13 bases between them. From germline, CDR1 is SGHTA and CDR2 FQGTGA. This CDR3 is built from 14 residues. This CDR3 is CASSVDSQHTEAFF. The CDR3 bases are TGTGCCAGCAGCGTAGACAGCCAACACACTGAAGCTTTCTTT. The entire variable domain, with the rest obtained from reference TRBV7-3 and TRBJ1-1, is as follows: GAGVSQTPSNKVTEKGKYVELRCDPISGHTALYWYRQSLGQGPEFLIYFQGTGAADDSGLPNDRFFAVRPEGSVSTLKIQRTERGDSAVYLCASSVDSQHTEAFFGQGTRLTVV.

The chain employs TRBV4-2 and TRBJ2-7, with D possibly matching TRBD2 (6 bases). The CDR3 runs to 15 residues. The V gene lost 3 bases and the J gene lost 3 bases, with 15 bases spanning the gap. CDR1 and CDR2 from the germline V gene are LGHNA and YNFKEQ. CDR3: CASSQGGLLYYEQYF. The DNA of the CDR3 is TGTGCCAGCAGCCAGGGGGGACTCCTCTACTACGAGCAGTACTTC.

The chain employs TRBV20-1 and TRBJ1-2; 7 bases agree with TRBD1. CDR3 length: 12 amino acids. Looked up from germline, CDR1 is DFQATT and CDR2 is SNEGSKA (reference sequence). With 5 bases clipped from V and 2 bases from J, the junction kept 2 bases outside the gene matches. The CDR3 coding sequence is TGCAGTGCTGAGGACAGGAACTATGGCTACACCTTC. Translated: CSAEDRNYGYTF.

This chain connects TRBV6-5 to TRBJ1-6, with D hard to call. The CDR3 loop spans 18 amino acids. Between the trimmed V and J ends, which lost 0 bases and 5 bases, there was a span of 17 bases. Per germline, CDR1 MNHEY and CDR2 SVGAGI. The CDR3 region is CASSYSISRTANNSPLHF. In DNA form, the CDR3 reads TGTGCCAGCAGTTACTCGATATCGCGAACGGCCAATAATTCACCCCTCCACTTT.

The chain joins TRBV29-1 to TRBJ2-2; no firm D call. The CDR3 spans 13 residues. Germline V gene lookup returns CDR1 SQVTM and CDR2 ANQGSEA. Trimming took 7 bases from V and 6 from J, leaving 15 bases between them. CDR3 amino acids: CSAGRVASGELFF. The CDR3 region has the DNA TGCAGCGCTGGTAGGGTCGCCTCCGGGGAGCTGTTTTTT.

This chain connects TRBV6-1 to TRBJ1-4; no clear D. The CDR3 is 13 amino acids. V gave up 6 bases and J gave up 8 bases, with 13 bases separating them. The germline gives CDR1 MNHNS, CDR2 SASEGT. The CDR3 reads CASSRNWGEKLFF. CDR3 DNA: TGTGCCAGCAGCCGAAACTGGGGAGAAAAACTGTTTTTT.